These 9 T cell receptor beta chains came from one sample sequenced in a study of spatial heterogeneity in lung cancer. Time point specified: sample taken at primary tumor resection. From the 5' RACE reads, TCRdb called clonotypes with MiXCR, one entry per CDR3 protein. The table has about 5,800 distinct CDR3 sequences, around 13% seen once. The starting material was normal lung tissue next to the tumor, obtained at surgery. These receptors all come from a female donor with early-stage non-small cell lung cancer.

The CDR3: CSAGQTIGPQHF. CDR3 sequence (DNA): TGCAGCGCCGGACAGACGATAGGGCCCCAGCATTTT. V is TRBV29-1 and J is TRBJ1-5; possibly TRBD1 for D (6 bases). The germline gives CDR1 SQVTM, CDR2 ANQGSEA. This CDR3 is 12 amino acids long. V lost 7 bases and J 9 bases, leaving 16 bases between the germline ends.

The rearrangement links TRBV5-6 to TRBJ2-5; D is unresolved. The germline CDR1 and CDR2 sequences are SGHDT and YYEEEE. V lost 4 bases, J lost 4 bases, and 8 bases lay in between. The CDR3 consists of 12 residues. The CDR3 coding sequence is TGTGCCAGCAGCCCTTCGTCAGAGACCCAGTACTTC. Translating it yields CASSPSSETQYF.

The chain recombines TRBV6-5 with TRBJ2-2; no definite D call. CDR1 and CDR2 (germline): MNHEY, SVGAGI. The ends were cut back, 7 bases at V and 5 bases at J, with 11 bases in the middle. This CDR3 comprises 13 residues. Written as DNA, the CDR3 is TGTGCCAGCACCGACGAGAAAACCGGGGAGCTGTTTTTT. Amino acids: CASTDEKTGELFF.

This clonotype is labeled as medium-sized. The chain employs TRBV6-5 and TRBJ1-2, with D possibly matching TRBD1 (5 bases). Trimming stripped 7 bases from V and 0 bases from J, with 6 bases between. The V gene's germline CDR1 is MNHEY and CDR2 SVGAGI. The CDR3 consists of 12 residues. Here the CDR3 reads CASKGTNYGYTF. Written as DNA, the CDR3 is TGTGCCAGCAAGGGGACTAACTATGGCTACACCTTC.

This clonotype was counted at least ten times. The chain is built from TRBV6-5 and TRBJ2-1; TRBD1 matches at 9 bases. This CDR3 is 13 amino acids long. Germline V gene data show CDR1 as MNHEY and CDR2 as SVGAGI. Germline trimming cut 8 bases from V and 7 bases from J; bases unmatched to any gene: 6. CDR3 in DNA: TGTGCCAGCGGCGGGACAGGGAGAAATGAGCAGTTCTTC. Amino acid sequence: CASGGTGRNEQFF.

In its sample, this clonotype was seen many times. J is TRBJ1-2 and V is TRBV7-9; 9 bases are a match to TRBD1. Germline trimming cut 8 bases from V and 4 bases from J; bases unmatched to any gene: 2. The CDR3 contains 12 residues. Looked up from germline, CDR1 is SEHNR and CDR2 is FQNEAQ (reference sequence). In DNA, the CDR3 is TGTGCCAGCTCGGGACAGGGCTATGGCTACACCTTC. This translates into CASSGQGYGYTF.

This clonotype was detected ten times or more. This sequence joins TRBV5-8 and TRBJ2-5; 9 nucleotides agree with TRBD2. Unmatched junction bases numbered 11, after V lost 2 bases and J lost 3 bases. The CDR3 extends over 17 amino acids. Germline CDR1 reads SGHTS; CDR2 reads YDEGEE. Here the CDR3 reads CASSFIFGLAGKETQYF. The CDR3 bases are TGTGCCAGCAGCTTCATATTCGGGCTAGCGGGGAAAGAGACCCAGTACTTC.

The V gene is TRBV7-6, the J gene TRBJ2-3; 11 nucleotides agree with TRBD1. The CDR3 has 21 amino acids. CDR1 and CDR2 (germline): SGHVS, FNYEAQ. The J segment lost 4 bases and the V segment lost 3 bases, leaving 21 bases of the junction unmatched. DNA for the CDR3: TGTGCCAGCAGCTTCCCCGAGACCTCTATTATGGGACAGGGGGACCCAGATACGCAGTATTTT. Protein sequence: CASSFPETSIMGQGDPDTQYF. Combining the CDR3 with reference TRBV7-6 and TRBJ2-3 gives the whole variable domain GAGVSQSPRYKVTKRGQDVALRCDPISGHVSLYWYRQALGQGPEFLTYFNYEAQQDKSGLPNDRFSAERPEGSISTLTIQRTEQRDSAMYRCASSFPETSIMGQGDPDTQYFGPGTRLTVL.

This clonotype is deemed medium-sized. The CDR3 is CASSRQGPQETQYF. In DNA, the CDR3 is TGTGCCAGTAGTAGACAGGGGCCCCAAGAGACCCAGTACTTC. V is TRBV19 and J is TRBJ2-5; 8 bases agree with TRBD1. Germline-derived CDR1 and CDR2 are LNHDA and SQIVND (reference sequence). The CDR3 is 14 residues long. J was trimmed by 1 base and V by 4 bases; bases with no gene match: 2.